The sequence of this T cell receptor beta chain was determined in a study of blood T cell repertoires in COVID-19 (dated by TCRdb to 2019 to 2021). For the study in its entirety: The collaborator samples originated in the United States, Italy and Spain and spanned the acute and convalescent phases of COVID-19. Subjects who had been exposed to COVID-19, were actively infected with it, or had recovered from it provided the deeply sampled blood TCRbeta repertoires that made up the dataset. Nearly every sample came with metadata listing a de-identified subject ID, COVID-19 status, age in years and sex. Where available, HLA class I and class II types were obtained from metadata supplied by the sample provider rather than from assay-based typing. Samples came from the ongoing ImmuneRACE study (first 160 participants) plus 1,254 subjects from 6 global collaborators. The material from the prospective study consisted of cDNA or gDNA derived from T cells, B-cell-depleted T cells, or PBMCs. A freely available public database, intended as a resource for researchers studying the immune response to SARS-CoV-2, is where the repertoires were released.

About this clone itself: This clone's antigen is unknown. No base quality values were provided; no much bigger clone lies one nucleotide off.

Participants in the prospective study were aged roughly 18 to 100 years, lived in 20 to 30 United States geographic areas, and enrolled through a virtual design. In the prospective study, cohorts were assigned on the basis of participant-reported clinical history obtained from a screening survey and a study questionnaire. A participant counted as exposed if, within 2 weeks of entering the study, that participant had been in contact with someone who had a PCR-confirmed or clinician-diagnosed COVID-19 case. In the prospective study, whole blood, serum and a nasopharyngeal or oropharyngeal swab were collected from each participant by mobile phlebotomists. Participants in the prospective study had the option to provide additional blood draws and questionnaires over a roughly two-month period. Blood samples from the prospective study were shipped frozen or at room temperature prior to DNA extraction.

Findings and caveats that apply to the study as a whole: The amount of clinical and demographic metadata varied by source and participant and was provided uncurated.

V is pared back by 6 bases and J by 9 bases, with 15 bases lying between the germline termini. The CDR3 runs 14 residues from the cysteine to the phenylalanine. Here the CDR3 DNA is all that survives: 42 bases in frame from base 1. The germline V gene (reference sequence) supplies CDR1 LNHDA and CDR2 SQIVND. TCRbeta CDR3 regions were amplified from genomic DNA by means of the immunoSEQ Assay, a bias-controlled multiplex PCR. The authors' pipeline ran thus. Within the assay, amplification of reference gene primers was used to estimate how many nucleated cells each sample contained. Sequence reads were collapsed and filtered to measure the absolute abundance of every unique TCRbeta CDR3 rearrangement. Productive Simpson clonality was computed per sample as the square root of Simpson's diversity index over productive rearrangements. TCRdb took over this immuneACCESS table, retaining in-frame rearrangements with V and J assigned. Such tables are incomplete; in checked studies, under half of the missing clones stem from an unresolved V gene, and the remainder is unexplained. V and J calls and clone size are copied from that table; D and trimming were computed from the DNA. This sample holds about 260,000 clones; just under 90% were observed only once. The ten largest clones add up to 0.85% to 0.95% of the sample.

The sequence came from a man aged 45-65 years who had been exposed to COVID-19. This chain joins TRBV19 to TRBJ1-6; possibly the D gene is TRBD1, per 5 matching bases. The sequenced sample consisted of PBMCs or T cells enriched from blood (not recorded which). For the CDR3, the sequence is CASSQPGFASPLHF. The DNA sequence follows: TGTGCCAGTAGCCAGCCAGGGTTTGCTTCACCCCTCCACTTT.